These 23 T cell receptor beta chains were sequenced from one sample in a study of T cell changes during pregnancy in multiple sclerosis. The protocol was immunoSEQ multiplex PCR, while the TCRdb copy is restricted to in-frame clones and leaves out a portion. This table holds approximately 50,000 clones, 92% found once. The sequenced sample was CD4+ T cells from peripheral blood mononuclear cells, obtained after pregnancy. These TCRs come from a female donor with multiple sclerosis, enrolled in a pregnancy study.

The chain joins TRBV18 to TRBJ1-5; D remains unclear. Germline CDR1 and CDR2: KGHSH and LQKENI. The length of the CDR3 is 14 residues. V dropped 2 bases and J dropped 2 bases, with 7 bases sitting between them. Written as DNA, the CDR3 is TGTGCCAGCTCACCAGGCAGTGGCAATCAGCCCCAGCATTTT. This sequence encodes CASSPGSGNQPQHF. The entire variable domain, with the rest obtained from reference TRBV18 and TRBJ1-5, is as follows: NAGVMQNPRHLVRRRGQEARLRCSPMKGHSHVYWYRQLPEEGLKFMVYLQKENIIDESGMPKERFSAEFPKEGPSILRIQQVVRGDSAAYFCASSPGSGNQPQHFGDGTRLSIL.

The chain combines TRBV6-1 with TRBJ1-5, with 9 bases fitting TRBD1. V was clipped by 3 bases and J by 7 bases; unmatched bases: 4. The V gene's germline CDR1 is MNHNS and CDR2 SASEGT. The CDR3 has 14 residues. CDR3 nucleotide sequence: TGTGCCAGCAGTGATGGGACAGGGTACCAGCCCCAGCATTTT. Translated: CASSDGTGYQPQHF.

The V gene is TRBV6-1, the J gene TRBJ1-5; TRBD1 matches at 7 bases. The CDR3 totals 15 residues. Trimming took 0 bases from V and 4 from J; bases not matched to a gene: 3. Germline assignment: CDR1 MNHNS and CDR2 SASEGT. CDR3 DNA: TGTGCCAGCAGTGAAGCGGGACAGCAAAATCAGCCCCAGCATTTT. Its protein product is CASSEAGQQNQPQHF.

CDR3 DNA sequence: TGTGCCAGCAGCTTTGGACAGGGCTACGAGCAGTACTTC. The encoded protein is CASSFGQGYEQYF. The V call is TRBV7-2, the J call TRBJ2-7; 8 bases map to TRBD1. The V segment lost 3 bases and the J segment 3 bases; nucleotides outside the gene matches: 1. The germline gives CDR1 SGHTA, CDR2 FQGNSA. This CDR3 spans 13 amino acids.

In this sample, this clone turned up a few times. This chain uses TRBV19 with TRBJ2-1, with D possibly matching TRBD1 (5 bases). CDR1 is LNHDA and CDR2 is SQIVND in the germline V gene (reference sequence). The CDR3 has 11 amino acids. Between the trimmed V and J ends, which lost 10 bases and 10 bases, there was a span of 14 bases. The CDR3 sequence: CATSGSREQFF. The CDR3 DNA reads TGTGCCACCTCAGGGTCCAGAGAGCAGTTCTTC.

The rearrangement joins TRBV7-8 to TRBJ2-1; 11 nucleotides line up with TRBD2. The CDR3 runs 16 residues. J lost 7 bases, V lost 4 bases, and 9 bases had no gene match. Germline-derived CDR1 and CDR2 are SGHVS and FQNEAQ. The CDR3: CASSSLSGRGVNEQFF. The CDR3 coding sequence is TGTGCCAGCAGCTCACTTAGCGGGAGGGGGGTGAATGAGCAGTTCTTC.

The CDR3 loop is CASTETGSTGELFF. CDR3 DNA sequence: TGCGCCAGCACGGAGACAGGATCCACCGGGGAGCTGTTTTTT. This rearrangement joins TRBV5-1 to TRBJ2-2, with D maybe TRBD1 (6 bases). Trimming took 6 bases from V and 4 from J, leaving 13 bases between them. Germline loops: CDR1 SGHRS, CDR2 YFSETQ. This CDR3 region has 14 residues.

This clone was recorded once. CDR3 sequence: CASSLWGGGGLNEKLFF. The CDR3 DNA reads TGTGCCAGCAGTTTATGGGGGGGCGGGGGCCTTAATGAAAAACTGTTTTTT. The rearrangement links TRBV28 to TRBJ1-4, with D maybe TRBD1 (6 bases). The V end lost 0 bases, the J end lost 4 bases, and 15 bases lay between the germline ends. Per germline, CDR1 MDHEN and CDR2 SYDVKM. The CDR3 is 17 residues long.

The sample holds a few counts of this clone. The chain uses TRBV7-9 and TRBJ1-1, with 8 positions matching TRBD1. The CDR3 covers 12 residues. The junction had 4 bases not matched to a gene; V was cut back by 5 bases and J by 8 bases. From germline, CDR1 is SEHNR and CDR2 FQNEAQ (reference sequence). In DNA, the CDR3 is TGTGCCAGCAGCCCGTGGACAGGGGAAGCTTTCTTT. Protein: CASSPWTGEAFF.

The chain uses TRBV2 and TRBJ2-1, with 10 bases fitting TRBD2. CDR1 SNHLY and CDR2 FYNNEI come from the germline V gene. After removal of 6 bases from V and 3 bases from J, the junction contained 8 bases not matched to a gene. CDR3 length equals 16 residues. The CDR3 here is CASRAAGLADYNEQFF. The CDR3, as DNA: TGTGCCAGCAGAGCGGCTGGACTAGCGGACTACAATGAGCAGTTCTTC.

The chain uses TRBV5-1 and TRBJ2-5; 16 bases line up with TRBD2. This CDR3 has 16 residues. Germline V gene sequence: CDR1 SGHRS, CDR2 YFSETQ. V shed 4 bases, J shed 4 bases, and the junction held 4 bases outside the gene matches. The CDR3 nucleotides read TGCGCCAGCAGCCCGGGACTAGCGGGAGGGCCAGAGACCCAGTACTTC. Its translation: CASSPGLAGGPETQYF.

This clone was seen more than once but under ten times. J is TRBJ1-5 and V is TRBV27, with D possibly TRBD1 on 5 matching bases. Germline values: CDR1 MNHEY, CDR2 SMNVEV (reference sequence). The CDR3 is made up of 17 amino acids. The V end lost 6 bases, the J end lost 0 bases, and 18 bases lay between the germline ends. CDR3 residues: CASRDPRQIYSNQPQHF. CDR3 DNA sequence: TGTGCCAGCAGGGATCCTCGACAGATTTATAGCAATCAGCCCCAGCATTTT.

V usage is TRBV5-4 and J usage is TRBJ2-7; 8 positions agree with TRBD1. CDR3 length: 14 amino acids. The germline gives CDR1 SGHNT, CDR2 YYREEE (reference sequence). V shed 3 bases and J 3 bases; nucleotides not matched to a gene: 5. Here the CDR3 reads CASSSGQVNYEQYF. CDR3 DNA sequence: TGTGCCAGCAGCTCGGGACAGGTGAACTACGAGCAGTACTTC.

The CDR3 region is CAWSAKTGRYEQYF. The CDR3, as DNA: TGTGCCTGGAGTGCCAAGACAGGGAGGTACGAGCAGTACTTC. The rearrangement uses TRBV30 and TRBJ2-7, with D maybe TRBD1 (7 bases). Germline-derived CDR1 and CDR2 are GTSNPN and SVGIG (reference sequence). V was pared by 1 base and J by 4 bases, with 14 bases between. This CDR3 region has 14 residues.

This clone was counted only a few times. This rearrangement joins TRBV14 to TRBJ1-2; 7 nucleotides line up with TRBD1. Trimming took 3 bases from V and 6 from J; bases not matched to a gene: 7. CDR3 length: 14 amino acids. Germline lookup yields CDR1 SGHDN and CDR2 FVKESK. CDR3 in DNA: TGTGCCAGCAGCCAGGCAGGGGGAATACATGGCTACACCTTC. This gives the protein CASSQAGGIHGYTF.

The rearrangement uses TRBV19 and TRBJ2-7; D is ambiguous. CDR1 and CDR2 from the germline V gene are LNHDA and SQIVND (reference sequence). Trimming shortened V by 3 bases and J by 3 bases, and 9 bases separated the two germline ends. This CDR3 is 13 amino acids long. In DNA form, the CDR3 reads TGTGCCAGTAGTATCAACAGTTACTACGAGCAGTACTTC. The encoded protein is CASSINSYYEQYF.

The CDR3 DNA sequence: TGTGCCACCAGCAGTGATAATGACAGGCCGCTCCAGCATTTT. Amino acids: CATSSDNDRPLQHF. The chain recombines TRBV15 with TRBJ1-5; D possibly corresponds to TRBD1 (6 bases). This CDR3 spans 14 amino acids. Trimming pared 3 bases from V and 12 bases from J, leaving 18 bases between. Per the germline V gene, CDR1 is LNHNV and CDR2 is YYDKDF (reference sequence).

J is TRBJ1-1 and V is TRBV28; D is uncertain. Germline CDR1 reads MDHEN; CDR2 reads SYDVKM. V was pared by 1 base and J by 9 bases, with 6 bases between. The CDR3 spans 11 residues. The CDR3 bases are TGTGCCAGCAGTTTATCGGGGAAAGCTTTCTTT. Translating it yields CASSLSGKAFF.

This chain uses TRBV5-6 with TRBJ1-2; 9 bases match TRBD1. Germline values: CDR1 SGHDT, CDR2 YYEEEE. V shed 3 bases and J 3 bases; nucleotides not matched to a gene: 6. There are 15 residues in the CDR3. The CDR3 here is CASSWQDRGDYGYTF. In DNA, the CDR3 is TGTGCCAGCAGCTGGCAGGACAGGGGTGACTATGGCTACACCTTC.

V gene TRBV6-6 combines with J gene TRBJ1-1, with 7 nucleotides matching TRBD1. The CDR3 runs 11 residues. V shed 5 bases and J 11 bases; nucleotides not matched to a gene: 5. CDR1 is MNHNY and CDR2 is SVGAGI in the germline V gene (reference sequence). The CDR3 DNA sequence: TGTGCCAGCAGTCGAGACAGGGTGGCTTTCTTT. Translating it yields CASSRDRVAFF.

This chain joins TRBV7-2 and TRBJ2-3; a possible D gene is TRBD2 (6 bases). This CDR3 is 13 amino acids long. Germline V CDR1 and CDR2: SGHTA, FQGNSA. Deletions cut 1 base from V and 9 bases from J, with 11 bases between. CDR3 nucleotide sequence: TGTGCCAGCAGCTTAGACCCGGGAGCGACGCAGTATTTT. Translating gives CASSLDPGATQYF.

CDR3 sequence: CASSQDGGGGQPQHF. For the CDR3, the DNA is TGCGCCAGCAGCCAAGATGGAGGGGGCGGCCAGCCCCAGCATTTT. The chain joins TRBV4-3 to TRBJ1-5; 7 nucleotides align to TRBD1. The CDR3 is 15 amino acids. Per the germline V gene, CDR1 is LGHNA and CDR2 is YSLEER. V shed 0 bases, J shed 7 bases, and the junction held 6 bases outside the gene matches.

This clone has a handful of counts. The chain employs TRBV5-6 and TRBJ1-3, with 8 bases fitting TRBD1. The CDR3 loop spans 16 amino acids. The germline V gene has CDR1 SGHDT and CDR2 YYEEEE. V shed 4 bases and J 0 bases; nucleotides not matched to a gene: 6. The CDR3 DNA sequence: TGTGCCAGCAGCGTCGGACAGGGATACTCTGGAAACACCATATATTTT. Residues: CASSVGQGYSGNTIYF.